This entry features one T cell receptor (beta chain) sequence. Its antigen is not identified. Germline V gene data show CDR1 as SQVTM and CDR2 as ANQGSEA. Deletions cut 6 bases from V and 7 bases from J, with 12 bases between. The CDR3 has 11 amino acids. Clones were sequenced by immunoSEQ multiplex PCR, and TCRdb holds only the in-frame ones, with some missing. In the table there are about 1.1 million clones, roughly 80% of which are singletons. The entry originates in a study of shared clonotypes between healthy human individuals. Study-level background: CD8 memory received one plate per donor, CD8 naive two, CD4 memory three and CD4 naive three. Study-level points and caveats: Genetic and exposure-history diversity was limited by the small donor number. The study sampled only blood, and tissue repertoires likely differ.

The rearrangement joins TRBV29-1 to TRBJ1-1; unclear D gene. This receptor was identified in a man younger than 30 in good health. Some clones in this sample may be carry-over from other donors' samples. Sequenced sample: memory CD4+ T cells from PBMCs. Subset here: CD45RA-negative fraction. This chain's CDR3 is CSVSGPGEAFF. For the CDR3, the DNA is TGCAGCGTCTCAGGACCCGGTGAAGCTTTCTTT. Full variable domain (outside the CDR3, taken from reference TRBV29-1 and TRBJ1-1): SAVISQKPSRDICQRGTSLTIQCQVDSQVTMMFWYRQQPGQSLTLIATANQGSEATYESGFVIDKFPISRPNLTFSTLTVSNMSPEDSSIYLCSVSGPGEAFFGQGTRLTVV.